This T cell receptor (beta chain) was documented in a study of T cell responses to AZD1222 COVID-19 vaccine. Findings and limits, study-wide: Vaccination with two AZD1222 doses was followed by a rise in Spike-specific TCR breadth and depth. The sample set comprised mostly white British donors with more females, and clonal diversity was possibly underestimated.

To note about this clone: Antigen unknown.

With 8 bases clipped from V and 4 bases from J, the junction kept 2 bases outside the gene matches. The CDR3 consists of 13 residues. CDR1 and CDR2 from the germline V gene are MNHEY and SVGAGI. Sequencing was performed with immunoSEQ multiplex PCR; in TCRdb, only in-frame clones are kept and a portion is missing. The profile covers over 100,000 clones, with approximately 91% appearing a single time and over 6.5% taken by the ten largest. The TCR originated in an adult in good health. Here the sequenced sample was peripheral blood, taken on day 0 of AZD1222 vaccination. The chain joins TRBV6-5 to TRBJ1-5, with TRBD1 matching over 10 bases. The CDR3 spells CASRGQGNQPQHF. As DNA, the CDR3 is TGTGCCAGCCGGGGACAGGGGAATCAGCCCCAGCATTTT.